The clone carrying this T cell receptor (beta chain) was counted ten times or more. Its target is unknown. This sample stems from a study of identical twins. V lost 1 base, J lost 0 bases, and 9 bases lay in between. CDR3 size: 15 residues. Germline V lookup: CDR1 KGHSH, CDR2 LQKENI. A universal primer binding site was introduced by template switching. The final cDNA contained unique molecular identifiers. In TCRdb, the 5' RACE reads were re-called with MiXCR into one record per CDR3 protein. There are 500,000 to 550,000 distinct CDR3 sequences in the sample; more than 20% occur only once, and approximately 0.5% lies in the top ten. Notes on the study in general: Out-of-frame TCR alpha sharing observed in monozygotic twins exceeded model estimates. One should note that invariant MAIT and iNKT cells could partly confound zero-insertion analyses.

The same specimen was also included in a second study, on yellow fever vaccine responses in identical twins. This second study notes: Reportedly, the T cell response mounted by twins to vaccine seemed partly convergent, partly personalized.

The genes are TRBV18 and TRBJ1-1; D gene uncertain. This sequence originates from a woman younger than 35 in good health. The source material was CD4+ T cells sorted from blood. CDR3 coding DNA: TGTGCCAGCTCACCACAGAGGACGGTGAACACTGAAGCTTTCTTT. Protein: CASSPQRTVNTEAFF. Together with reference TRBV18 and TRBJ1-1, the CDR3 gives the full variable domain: NAGVMQNPRHLVRRRGQEARLRCSPMKGHSHVYWYRQLPEEGLKFMVYLQKENIIDESGMPKERFSAEFPKEGPSILRIQQVVRGDSAAYFCASSPQRTVNTEAFFGQGTRLTVV.